A selection of T cell receptor beta chains follows, all from one sample in a study of shared clonotypes between healthy human individuals. Libraries were prepared by immunoSEQ multiplex PCR; TCRdb keeps only in-frame clonotypes and omits some of them. The sample lists roughly 1,800,000 clones; about 94% were seen once. The sample consisted of naive CD8+ T cells sorted from blood. These receptors originate from a young man in good health. CDR3s include the opening cysteine and the closing phenylalanine or tryptophan. The order of the fields is D gene, CDR3 length, clone size, V gene, J gene, CDR3 DNA, CDR3 protein. D genes are given only for firm matches. Size is omitted from some rows. Given values are once, few, many or a class for expanded clones.

>NA|15|once|TRBV6-5|TRBJ2-1
TGTGCCAGCAGTTACAGTATTCAGAACTACAATGAGCAGTTCTTC
CASSYSIQNYNEQFF
>NA|16|NA|TRBV7-9|TRBJ2-5
TGTGCCAGCAGCTCCTCCTTCCAGCCCGAACGGGAGACCCAGTACTTC
CASSSSFQPERETQYF
>NA|14|few|TRBV4-1|TRBJ1-1
TGCGCCAGCAGCCAATCGAGCCGGAACACTGAAGCTTTCTTT
CASSQSSRNTEAFF
>NA|13|NA|TRBV5-8|TRBJ2-7
TGTGCCAGCCAGGGAGCAGCGACCTACGAGCAGTACTTC
CASQGAATYEQYF
>NA|15|NA|TRBV11-2|TRBJ1-1
TGTGCCAGCAGCTTAGGGGCGGGGATGAACACTGAAGCTTTCTTT
CASSLGAGMNTEAFF
>NA|15|NA|TRBV10-3|TRBJ2-2
TGTGCCATCAGTGAGCCCGCAAGGGGGACCGGGGAGCTGTTTTTT
CAISEPARGTGELFF
>NA|14|NA|TRBV28|TRBJ2-7
TGTGCCAGCAGTTTTCCGCTGGAGGGGGGCGAGCAGTACTTC
CASSFPLEGGEQYF
>NA|14|NA|TRBV29-1|TRBJ2-6
TGCAGCGTAATAGAGGACGCTGGGGCCAACGTCCTGACTTTC
CSVIEDAGANVLTF
>NA|14|NA|TRBV5-4|TRBJ2-7
TGTGCCAGCAGCTTGGGGACGGGAATCTACGAGCAGTACTTC
CASSLGTGIYEQYF
>TRBD1|16|NA|TRBV4-1|TRBJ2-5
TGCGCCAGCAGCCAAGTAGGGGGCGAGTTGGGAGAGACCCAGTACTTC
CASSQVGGELGETQYF
>NA|16|NA|TRBV7-9|TRBJ1-1
TGTGCCAGCAGCACCCCCCTAGGGGGGGTGAACACTGAAGCTTTCTTT
CASSTPLGGVNTEAFF
>NA|14|NA|TRBV19|TRBJ1-2
TGTGCCAGTAGTAACCGGGACGGGGCCTATGGCTACACCTTC
CASSNRDGAYGYTF
>NA|13|NA|TRBV19|TRBJ2-2
TGTGCCAGTAGTATAGATGGGCCCTGGGAGCTGTTTTTT
CASSIDGPWELFF
>NA|13|NA|TRBV6-5|TRBJ1-1
TGTGCCAGCAGTTACGGGGGGGGCACTGAAGCTTTCTTT
CASSYGGGTEAFF
>NA|14|NA|TRBV7-8|TRBJ2-1
TGTGCCAGCAGTCTAGCTTCCCCTATCACCGAGCAGTTCTTC
CASSLASPITEQFF
>TRBD1|15|once|TRBV27|TRBJ1-1
TGTGCCAGCACCATTTCAGGGGGAGCGGTCACTGAAGCTTTCTTT
CASTISGGAVTEAFF
>NA|12|NA|TRBV4-1|TRBJ1-4
TGCGCCAGCAGCCATGCCCCTGAAAAACTGTTTTTT
CASSHAPEKLFF
>NA|15|NA|TRBV6-1|TRBJ2-3
TGTGCCAGCAGTGCGGGGGATGCCCACTTGACAACGCAGTATTTT
CASSAGDAHLTTQYF
>NA|14|NA|TRBV11-2|TRBJ2-5
TGTGCCAGCAGCTTAGCGGAAGCCGAAGAGACCCAGTACTTC
CASSLAEAEETQYF
>TRBD1|15|NA|TRBV28|TRBJ2-1
TGTGCCAGCAGTTTACCCTATACAGGGGGCGGTGAGCAGTTCTTC
CASSLPYTGGGEQFF
>TRBD2|17|once|TRBV4-1|TRBJ2-1
TGCGCCAGCAGCCAAGATCCTAGCGGGGCCACATACAATGAGCAGTTCTTC
CASSQDPSGATYNEQFF
>NA|14|NA|TRBV27|TRBJ1-2
TGTGCCAGCAGGGTCCAACAGGGCACTTGGGGCTACACCTTC
CASRVQQGTWGYTF
>NA|16|few|TRBV5-1|TRBJ1-3
TGCGCCAGCAGCTTATCCGGGACAAACTCTGGAAACACCATATATTTT
CASSLSGTNSGNTIYF
>NA|17|NA|TRBV4-1|TRBJ1-2
TGCGCCAGCAGCCAAGATTCGGGGGGAAGTAAAATCTATGGCTACACCTTC
CASSQDSGGSKIYGYTF
>NA|12|NA|TRBV27|TRBJ1-1
TGTGCCAGCAGTGTCCCGGGACTAGAAGCTTTCTTT
CASSVPGLEAFF
>NA|15|NA|TRBV30|TRBJ2-2
TGTGCCTGGAGTGTTAAGGTGGTGGGGACCGGGGAGCTGTTTTTT
CAWSVKVVGTGELFF
>TRBD2|15|once|TRBV5-4|TRBJ2-1
TGTGCCAGCAGCTTAGGGACTAGCGGGGTAGGTGAGCAGTTCTTC
CASSLGTSGVGEQFF
>NA|13|NA|TRBV5-4|TRBJ2-5
TGTGCCAGCAGCTTGGCGAACCAAGAGACCCAGTACTTC
CASSLANQETQYF
>NA|15|NA|TRBV7-8|TRBJ1-4
TGTGCCAGCAGCGAGACTTGGGCGTCTAATGAAAAACTGTTTTTT
CASSETWASNEKLFF
>NA|13|NA|TRBV14|TRBJ1-2
TGTGCCAGCAGCCAGGGGGGGAGCTATGGCTACACCTTC
CASSQGGSYGYTF
>NA|14|NA|TRBV5-4|TRBJ2-1
TGTGCCAGCAGCTTCGGGGACCTATACAATGAGCAGTTCTTC
CASSFGDLYNEQFF
>NA|16|NA|TRBV19|TRBJ2-5
TGTGCCAGTAGTATAGTTGTCGGGGCTTGGCAAGAGACCCAGTACTTC
CASSIVVGAWQETQYF
>NA|14|NA|TRBV10-3|TRBJ1-1
TGTGCCATCAGCGAAGTGGACCGGAACACTGAAGCTTTCTTT
CAISEVDRNTEAFF
>NA|13|NA|TRBV6-5|TRBJ2-7
TGTGCCAGCAGTTACTTTGGGGCGGACGAGCAGTACTTC
CASSYFGADEQYF
>NA|12|NA|TRBV5-6|TRBJ2-7
TGTGCCAGCAGCTTGGTGATGGACGAGCAGTACTTC
CASSLVMDEQYF
>NA|13|once|TRBV10-2|TRBJ2-7
TGCGCCAGCAGCACGGGCATCTCCTACGAGCAGTACTTC
CASSTGISYEQYF
>TRBD2|17|NA|TRBV9|TRBJ2-3
TGTGCCAGCAGCGTGGGGACTAGCGGGAGGTCCACAGATACGCAGTATTTT
CASSVGTSGRSTDTQYF
>TRBD1|15|NA|TRBV28|TRBJ2-7
TGTGCCAGCAGTCCCGAGGGACAGGGTTCCTACGAGCAGTACTTC
CASSPEGQGSYEQYF
>NA|15|NA|TRBV5-5|TRBJ2-7
TGTGCCAGCAGCTTGGCCCGGGGGTTGGGTTACGAGCAGTACTTC
CASSLARGLGYEQYF
>NA|13|NA|TRBV11-2|TRBJ2-5
TGTGCCAGCAGCACCTCGAAAACGGAGACCCAGTACTTC
CASSTSKTETQYF
>TRBD2|15|NA|TRBV5-4|TRBJ2-5
TGTGCCAGCAGCTCCGAGCGGGAGGACCAAGAGACCCAGTACTTC
CASSSEREDQETQYF
>NA|14|once|TRBV9|TRBJ2-7
TGTGCCAGCAGCCCCCTGATTTATTCGGGCGAGCAGTACTTC
CASSPLIYSGEQYF
>NA|15|NA|TRBV27|TRBJ2-7
TGTGCCAGCAGTTTAAGGACACCCCTGGGGTACGAGCAGTACTTC
CASSLRTPLGYEQYF
>NA|14|NA|TRBV9|TRBJ1-1
TGTGCCAGCAGCTCCTCAGGGGTAGGCACTGAAGCTTTCTTT
CASSSSGVGTEAFF
>TRBD1|15|NA|TRBV29-1|TRBJ2-2
TGCAGCGTTGAAGACGGACAGGGAAGTACCGGGGAGCTGTTTTTT
CSVEDGQGSTGELFF
>NA|16|NA|TRBV6-6|TRBJ1-6
TGTGCCAGCAGTTTAACAGGGAGCTCCTATAATTCACCCCTCCACTTT
CASSLTGSSYNSPLHF